This entry features one TCR beta chain sequence. The target of this receptor is not known. Nothing much larger sits one base from this clone, and base qualities are not available. V is pared back by 5 bases and J by 0 bases, with 23 bases lying between the germline termini. The CDR3, cysteine through phenylalanine, is 19 amino acids long. Just CDR3 DNA is preserved here, 57 bases in frame from base 1. CDR1 and CDR2, looked up from the germline V gene (reference sequence), are LNHNV and YYDKDF. The record originates from a study of T cell responses to AZD1222 COVID-19 vaccine (dated by TCRdb to the early 2020s). A note on the overall study: AZD1222 recipients given second doses at about 4 weeks or at about 12 weeks were pooled, since spike-specific TCR depth and breadth were not found to differ between the two schedules. TCR sequencing covered 233 trial participants: about 210 given two doses of AZD1222 and around 26 given two doses of MenACWY control vaccine. Trial participants were enrolled by age into subgroups of 18-55, 56-69 and 70-plus years, and roughly 160, 29 and 62 TCR-sequenced participants, respectively, were included in these subgroups. General conclusions and limits of the study: A significant rise in spike-specific TCR breadth and depth was observed after two AZD1222 doses relative to day 0 and relative to MenACWY recipients. Participants were mostly white British, with more females than males. The authors suggested clonal diversity may have been underestimated. Conclusions about previously exposed vaccinees are limited, since just five to seven AZD1222 recipients were seropositive for SARS-CoV-2 at baseline. Epitopes outside the regions mutated in the B.1.351 and B.1.1.7 variants were reportedly recognized by nearly half of the unique spike-specific TCRs. CD4 TCRs associated with the vaccine covered the entire spike protein, and the dominant responses were in regions 160-218 and 743-854. Because no samples from the day 14 peak response were available, repertoires could be characterized only after the peak T cell response. In the small 56-69-year group, the increase in depth fell short of significance, most likely because of low power.

The sample's time point label, decoded: baseline before first vaccination. Vaccinee samples came from UK trials COV001 and COV002, including a single-blind randomized controlled phase 2/3 trial of AZD1222 (ChAdOx1 nCoV-19) in healthy adults. Trial participant PBMC samples were collected at day 0 and day 28 after the second dose for TCRbeta chain sequencing. The CDR3 regions of human TCRbeta chains were subjected to immunosequencing. The paper's data handling went like this. TCRs in the repertoires were compared against a reference library of SARS-CoV-2-specific TCRs that had been generated with the MIRA antigen-specificity platform. Breadth was defined as the fraction of unique TCRs that were SARS-CoV-2-associated. Depth was defined as the fraction of total T cells that were SARS-CoV-2-associated. Using the MIRA data, each spike-specific TCR was mapped to the spike region that the TCR reacts to and placed in a CD4 or CD8 class. Log10-transformed breadth and depth values were compared by one-way ANOVA with Sidak's multiple comparisons tests. Imported from immuneACCESS, the table was reduced by TCRdb to in-frame sequences with V and J called. These copies leave out some clones; in studies compared against another copy, an unresolved V gene accounts for under half, and the cause of the remainder is not known. The DNA was the basis for D and trimming; V, J and clone size are from that table. Recorded for this sample are 160,000 or so clones; around nine tenths of them occurred a single time. Roughly 5% of the sample is held by the ten biggest clonotypes.

This clonotype was obtained from an adult in good health. The material was peripheral blood, obtained on day 0 of AZD1222 vaccination. Here the chain combines TRBV15 and TRBJ1-5; the D region possibly corresponds to TRBD1 (5 bases align). CDR3 sequence: CATSDRRDRTFNSNQPQHF. The nucleotide sequence reads as follows: TGTGCCACCAGCGATCGAAGGGACCGCACATTTAATAGCAATCAGCCCCAGCATTTT.